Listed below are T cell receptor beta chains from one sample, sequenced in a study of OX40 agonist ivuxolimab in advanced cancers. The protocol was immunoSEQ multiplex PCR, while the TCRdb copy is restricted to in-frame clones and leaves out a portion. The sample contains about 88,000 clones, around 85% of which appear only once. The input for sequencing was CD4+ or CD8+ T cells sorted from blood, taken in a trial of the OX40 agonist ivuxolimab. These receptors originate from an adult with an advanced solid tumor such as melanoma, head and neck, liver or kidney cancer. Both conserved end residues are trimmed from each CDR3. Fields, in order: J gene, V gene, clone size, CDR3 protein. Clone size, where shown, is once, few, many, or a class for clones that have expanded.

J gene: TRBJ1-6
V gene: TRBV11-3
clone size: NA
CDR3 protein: ASSLFPNSPLH

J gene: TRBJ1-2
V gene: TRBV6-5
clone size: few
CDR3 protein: ASSTRTGNYGYT

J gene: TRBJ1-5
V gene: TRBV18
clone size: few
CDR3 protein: ASSPLGIQGAPGQPQH

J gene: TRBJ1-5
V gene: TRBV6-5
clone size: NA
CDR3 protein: ASRGTLNQPQH

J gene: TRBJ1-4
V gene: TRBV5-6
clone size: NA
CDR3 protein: ASQGDRGVVATNEKLF

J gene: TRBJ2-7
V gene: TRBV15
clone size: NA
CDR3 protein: ATSKLGAYEQY

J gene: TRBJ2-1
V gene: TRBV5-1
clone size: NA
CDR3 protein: ASSSRTSGGASEQF

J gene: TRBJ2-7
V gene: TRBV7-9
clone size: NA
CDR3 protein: ASSLAGPYEQY

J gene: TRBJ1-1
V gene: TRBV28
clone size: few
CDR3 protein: ASSLSYQGEAF

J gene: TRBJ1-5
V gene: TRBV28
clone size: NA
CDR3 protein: ASRSDVVGPQH

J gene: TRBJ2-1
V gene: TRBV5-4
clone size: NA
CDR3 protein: ASSAGHRREQF

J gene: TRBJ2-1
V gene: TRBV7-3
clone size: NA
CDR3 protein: ASSLGLAGSDEQF

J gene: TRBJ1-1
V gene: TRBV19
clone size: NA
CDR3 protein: ASTEGGGYTEAF

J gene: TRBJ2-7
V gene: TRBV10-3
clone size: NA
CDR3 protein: AISEGVGEQY

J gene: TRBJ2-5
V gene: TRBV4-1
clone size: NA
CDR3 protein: ASSHDRDRAYETQY

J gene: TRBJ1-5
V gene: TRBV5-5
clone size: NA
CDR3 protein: ASSLEDSNQPQH

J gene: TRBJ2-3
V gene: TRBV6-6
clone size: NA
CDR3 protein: ASSYGDSFFTDTQY

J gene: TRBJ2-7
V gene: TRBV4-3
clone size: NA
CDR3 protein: ASSQDIGTGGYEQY

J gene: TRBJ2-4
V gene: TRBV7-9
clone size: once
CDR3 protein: ASSLDLTSGSGNIQY

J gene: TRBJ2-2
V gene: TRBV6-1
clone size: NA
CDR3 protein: ASSVILTGATGELF

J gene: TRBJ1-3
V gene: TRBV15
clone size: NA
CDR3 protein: ATSRDRATSSGNTIY

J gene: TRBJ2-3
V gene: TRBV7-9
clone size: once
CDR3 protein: ASSLGLAGGYASTDTQY

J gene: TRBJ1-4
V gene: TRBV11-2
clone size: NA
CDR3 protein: ASSLGRGNEKLF

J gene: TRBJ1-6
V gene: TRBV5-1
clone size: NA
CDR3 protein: ASSWTGEKSPLH

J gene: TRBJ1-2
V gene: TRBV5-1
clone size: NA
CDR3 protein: ASSLRTGGRHGYT

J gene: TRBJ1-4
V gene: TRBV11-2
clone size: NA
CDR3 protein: ASSLNGRDEKLF

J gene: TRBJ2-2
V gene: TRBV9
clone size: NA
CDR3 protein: ASSIRGRGLDTGELF

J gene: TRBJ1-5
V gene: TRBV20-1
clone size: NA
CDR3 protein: SASSGIPQH